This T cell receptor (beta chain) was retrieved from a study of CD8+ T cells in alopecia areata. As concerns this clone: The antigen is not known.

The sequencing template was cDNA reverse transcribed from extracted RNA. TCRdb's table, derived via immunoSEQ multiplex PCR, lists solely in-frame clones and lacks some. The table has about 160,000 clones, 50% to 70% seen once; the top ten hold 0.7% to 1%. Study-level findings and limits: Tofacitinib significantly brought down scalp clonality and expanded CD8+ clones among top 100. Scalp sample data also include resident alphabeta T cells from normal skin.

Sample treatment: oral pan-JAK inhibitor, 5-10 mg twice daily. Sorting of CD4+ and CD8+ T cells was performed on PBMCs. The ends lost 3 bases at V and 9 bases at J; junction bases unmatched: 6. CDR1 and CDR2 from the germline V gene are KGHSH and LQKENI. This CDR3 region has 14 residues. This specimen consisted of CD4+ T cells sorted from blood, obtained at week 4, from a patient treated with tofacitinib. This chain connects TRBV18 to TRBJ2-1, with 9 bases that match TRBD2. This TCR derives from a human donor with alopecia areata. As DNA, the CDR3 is TGTGCCAGCTCACCCAGCGGGGGGCTCCGTGAGCAGTTCTTC. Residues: CASSPSGGLREQFF.